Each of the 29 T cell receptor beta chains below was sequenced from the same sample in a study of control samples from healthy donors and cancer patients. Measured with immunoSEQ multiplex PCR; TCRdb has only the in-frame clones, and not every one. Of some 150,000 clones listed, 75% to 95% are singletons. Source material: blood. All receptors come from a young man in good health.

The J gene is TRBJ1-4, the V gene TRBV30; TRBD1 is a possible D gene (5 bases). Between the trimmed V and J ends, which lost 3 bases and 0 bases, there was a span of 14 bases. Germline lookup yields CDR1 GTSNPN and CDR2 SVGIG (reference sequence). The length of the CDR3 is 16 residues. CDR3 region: CAWSPGHFTTNEKLFF. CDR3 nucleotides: TGTGCCTGGAGCCCCGGACACTTTACAACTAATGAAAAACTGTTTTTT.

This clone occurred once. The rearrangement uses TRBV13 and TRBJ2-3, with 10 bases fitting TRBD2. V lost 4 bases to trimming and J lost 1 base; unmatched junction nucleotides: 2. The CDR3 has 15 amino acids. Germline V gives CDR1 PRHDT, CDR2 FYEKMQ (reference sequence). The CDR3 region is CASSSSGGRTDTQYF. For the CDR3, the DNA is TGTGCCAGCAGCTCTAGCGGGGGACGCACAGATACGCAGTATTTT.

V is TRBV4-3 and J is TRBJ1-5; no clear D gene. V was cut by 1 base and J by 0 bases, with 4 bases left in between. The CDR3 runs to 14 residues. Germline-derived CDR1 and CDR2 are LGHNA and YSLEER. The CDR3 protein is CASSQGHSNQPQHF. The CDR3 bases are TGCGCCAGCAGCCAAGGACATAGCAATCAGCCCCAGCATTTT.

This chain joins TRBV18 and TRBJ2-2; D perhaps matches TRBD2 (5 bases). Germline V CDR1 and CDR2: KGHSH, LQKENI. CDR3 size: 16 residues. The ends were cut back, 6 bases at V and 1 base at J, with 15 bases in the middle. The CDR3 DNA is TGTGCCAGCTCCAGCACCGGGATCCTGAACACCGGGGAGCTGTTTTTT. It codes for CASSSTGILNTGELFF.

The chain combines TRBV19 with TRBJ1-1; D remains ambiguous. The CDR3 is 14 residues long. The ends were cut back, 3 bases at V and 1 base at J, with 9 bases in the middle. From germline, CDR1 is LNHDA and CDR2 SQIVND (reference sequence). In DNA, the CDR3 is TGTGCCAGTAGTATGGCCGGGAGGAACACTGAAGCTTTCTTT. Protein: CASSMAGRNTEAFF.

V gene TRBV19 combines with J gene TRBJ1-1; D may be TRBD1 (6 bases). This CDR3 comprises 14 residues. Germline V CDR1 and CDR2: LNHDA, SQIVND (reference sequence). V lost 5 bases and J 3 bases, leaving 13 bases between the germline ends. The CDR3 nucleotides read TGTGCCAGTAGTGCGACAGGTCCCTACACTGAAGCTTTCTTT. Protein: CASSATGPYTEAFF.

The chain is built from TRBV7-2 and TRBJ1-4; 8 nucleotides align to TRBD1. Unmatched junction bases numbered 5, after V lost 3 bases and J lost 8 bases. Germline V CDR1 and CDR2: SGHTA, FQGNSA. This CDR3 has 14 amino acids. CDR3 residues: CASSFGRGREKLFF. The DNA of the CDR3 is TGTGCCAGCAGCTTTGGCAGGGGGCGGGAAAAACTGTTTTTT. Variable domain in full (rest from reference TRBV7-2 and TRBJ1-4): GAGVSQSPSNKVTEKGKDVELRCDPISGHTALYWYRQSLGQGLEFLIYFQGNSAPDKSGLPSDRFSAERTGGSVSTLTIQRTQQEDSAVYLCASSFGRGREKLFFGSGTQLSVL.

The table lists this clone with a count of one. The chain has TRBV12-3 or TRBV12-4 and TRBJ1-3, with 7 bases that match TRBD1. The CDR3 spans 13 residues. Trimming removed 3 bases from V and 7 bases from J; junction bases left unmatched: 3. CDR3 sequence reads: CASSLSGGNTIYF. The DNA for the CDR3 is TGTGCCAGCAGTTTGTCAGGGGGGAACACCATATATTTT.

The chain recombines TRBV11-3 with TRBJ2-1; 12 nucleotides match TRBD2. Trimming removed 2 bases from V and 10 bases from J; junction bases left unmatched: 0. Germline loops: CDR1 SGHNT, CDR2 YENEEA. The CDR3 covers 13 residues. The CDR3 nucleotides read TGTGCCAGCAGCTTAACTAGCGGGGGGGAGCAGTTCTTC. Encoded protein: CASSLTSGGEQFF.

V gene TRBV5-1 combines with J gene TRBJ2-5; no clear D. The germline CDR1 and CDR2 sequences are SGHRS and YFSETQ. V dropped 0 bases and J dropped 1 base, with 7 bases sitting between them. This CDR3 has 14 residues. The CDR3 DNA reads TGCGCCAGCAGCTTGGCCGGCGGCCAAGAGACCCAGTACTTC. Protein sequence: CASSLAGGQETQYF.

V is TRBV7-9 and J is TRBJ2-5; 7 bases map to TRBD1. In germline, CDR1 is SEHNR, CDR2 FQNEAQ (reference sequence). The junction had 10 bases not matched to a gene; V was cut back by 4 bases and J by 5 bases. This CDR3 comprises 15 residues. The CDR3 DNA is TGTGCCAGCAGCTCATTTATGACAGGGTCGGAGACCCAGTACTTC. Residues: CASSSFMTGSETQYF.

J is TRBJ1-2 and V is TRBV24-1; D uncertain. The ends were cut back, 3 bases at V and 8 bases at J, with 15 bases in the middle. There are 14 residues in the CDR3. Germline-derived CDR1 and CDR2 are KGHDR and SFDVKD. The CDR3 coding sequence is TGTGCCACCAGTGATCTCCTAGGGCATAGAGGCTACACCTTC. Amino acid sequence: CATSDLLGHRGYTF.

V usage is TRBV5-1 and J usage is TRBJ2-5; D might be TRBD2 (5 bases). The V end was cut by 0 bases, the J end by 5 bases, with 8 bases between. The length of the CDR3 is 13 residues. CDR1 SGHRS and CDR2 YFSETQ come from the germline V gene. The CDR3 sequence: CASSLAPGETQYF. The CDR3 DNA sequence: TGCGCCAGCAGCTTGGCTCCGGGGGAGACCCAGTACTTC.

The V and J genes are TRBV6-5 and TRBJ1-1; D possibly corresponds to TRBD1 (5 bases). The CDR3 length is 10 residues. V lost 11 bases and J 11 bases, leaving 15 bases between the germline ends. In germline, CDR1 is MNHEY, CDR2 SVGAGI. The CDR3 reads CASRNGGAFF. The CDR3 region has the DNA TGTGCCTCTCGGAATGGGGGGGCTTTCTTT.

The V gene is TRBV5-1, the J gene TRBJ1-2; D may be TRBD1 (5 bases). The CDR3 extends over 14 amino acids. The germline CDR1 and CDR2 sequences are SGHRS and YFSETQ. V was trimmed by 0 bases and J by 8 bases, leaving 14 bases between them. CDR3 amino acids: CASSLDGREGGYTF. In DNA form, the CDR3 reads TGCGCCAGCAGCTTGGATGGCAGGGAAGGAGGCTACACCTTC.

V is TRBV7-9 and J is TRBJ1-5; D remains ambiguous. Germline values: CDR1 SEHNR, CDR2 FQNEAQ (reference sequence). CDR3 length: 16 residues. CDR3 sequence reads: CATEPLSGEGNQPQHF. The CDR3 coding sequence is TGTGCGACCGAGCCCCTCTCAGGCGAGGGCAATCAGCCCCAGCATTTT.

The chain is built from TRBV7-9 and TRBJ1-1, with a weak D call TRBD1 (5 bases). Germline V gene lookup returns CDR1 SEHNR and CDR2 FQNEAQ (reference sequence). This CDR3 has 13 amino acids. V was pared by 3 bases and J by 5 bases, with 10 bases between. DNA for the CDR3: TGTGCCAGCAGCTTCGGGGCAGCGACTGAAGCTTTCTTT. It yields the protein CASSFGAATEAFF.

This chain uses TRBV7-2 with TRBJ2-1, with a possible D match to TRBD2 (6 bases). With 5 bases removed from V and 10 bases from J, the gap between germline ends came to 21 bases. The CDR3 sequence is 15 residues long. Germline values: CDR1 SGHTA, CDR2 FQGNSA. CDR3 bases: TGTGCCAGCAGCCCCCGGGACTCCCTACCTGGAGAGCAGTTCTTC. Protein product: CASSPRDSLPGEQFF.

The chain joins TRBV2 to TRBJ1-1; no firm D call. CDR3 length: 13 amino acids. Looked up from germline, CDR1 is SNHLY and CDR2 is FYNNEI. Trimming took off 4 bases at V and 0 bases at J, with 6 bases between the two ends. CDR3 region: CASSGHMNTEAFF. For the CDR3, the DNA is TGTGCCAGCAGTGGACACATGAACACTGAAGCTTTCTTT.

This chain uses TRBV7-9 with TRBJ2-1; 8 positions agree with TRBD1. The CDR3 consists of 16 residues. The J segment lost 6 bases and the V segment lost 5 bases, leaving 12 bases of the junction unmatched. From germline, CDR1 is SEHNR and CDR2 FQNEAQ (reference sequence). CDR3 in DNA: TGTGCCAGCAGCCCGAGGCGGACAGGGCCCCTCAATGAGCAGTTCTTC. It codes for CASSPRRTGPLNEQFF.

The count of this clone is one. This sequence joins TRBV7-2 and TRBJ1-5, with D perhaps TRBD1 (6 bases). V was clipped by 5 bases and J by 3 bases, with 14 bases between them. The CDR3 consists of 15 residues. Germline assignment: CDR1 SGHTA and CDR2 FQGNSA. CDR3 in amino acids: CASSATGTINQPQHF. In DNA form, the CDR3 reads TGTGCCAGCAGCGCAACAGGGACTATCAATCAGCCCCAGCATTTT. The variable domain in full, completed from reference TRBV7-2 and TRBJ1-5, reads GAGVSQSPSNKVTEKGKDVELRCDPISGHTALYWYRQSLGQGLEFLIYFQGNSAPDKSGLPSDRFSAERTGGSVSTLTIQRTQQEDSAVYLCASSATGTINQPQHFGDGTRLSIL.

The CDR3 loop reads CASIFGAATYEQYF. The DNA for the CDR3 is TGTGCCAGCATTTTTGGGGCGGCGACCTACGAGCAGTACTTC. The chain uses TRBV2 and TRBJ2-7, with D maybe TRBD1 (5 bases). CDR1 and CDR2 from the germline V gene are SNHLY and FYNNEI. The CDR3 runs to 14 residues. Trimming cost V 7 bases and J 2 bases, with 15 bases left between them.

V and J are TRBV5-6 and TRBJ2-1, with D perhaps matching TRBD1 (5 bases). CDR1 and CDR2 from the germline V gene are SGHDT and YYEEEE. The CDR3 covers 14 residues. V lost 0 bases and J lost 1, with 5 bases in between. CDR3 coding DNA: TGTGCCAGCAGCTTGGAGGGGTCCTACAATGAGCAGTTCTTC. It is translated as CASSLEGSYNEQFF. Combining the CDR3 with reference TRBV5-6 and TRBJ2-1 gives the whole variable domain DAGVTQSPTHLIKTRGQQVTLRCSPKSGHDTVSWYQQALGQGPQFIFQYYEEEERQRGNFPDRFSGHQFPNYSSELNVNALLLGDSALYLCASSLEGSYNEQFFGPGTRLTVL.

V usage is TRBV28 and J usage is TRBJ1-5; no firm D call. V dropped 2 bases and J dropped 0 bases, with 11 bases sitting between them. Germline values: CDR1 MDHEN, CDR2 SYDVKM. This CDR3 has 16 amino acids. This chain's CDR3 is CASSLGQQNSNQPQHF. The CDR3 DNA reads TGTGCCAGCAGTTTAGGGCAGCAAAATAGCAATCAGCCCCAGCATTTT. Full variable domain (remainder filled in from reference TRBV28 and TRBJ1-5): DVKVTQSSRYLVKRTGEKVFLECVQDMDHENMFWYRQDPGLGLRLIYFSYDVKMKEKGDIPEGYSVSREKKERFSLILESASTNQTSMYLCASSLGQQNSNQPQHFGDGTRLSIL.

Here the CDR3 DNA reads TGTGCCAGAAGCCCCCGGGACGGGAATTCACCCCTCCACTTT. This codes for CARSPRDGNSPLHF. The chain is built from TRBV5-3 and TRBJ1-6, with D perhaps matching TRBD1 (5 bases). TRBV5-3 is an ORF for which the function is uncertain. V lost 4 bases and J lost 7, with 12 bases in between. This CDR3 spans 14 amino acids.

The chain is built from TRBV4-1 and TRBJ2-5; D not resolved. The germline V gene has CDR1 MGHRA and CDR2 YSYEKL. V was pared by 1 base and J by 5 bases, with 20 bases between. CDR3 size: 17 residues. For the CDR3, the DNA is TGCGCCAGCAGCCAAGTAACTCAAGAAGCTAGTCAGGAGACCCAGTACTTC. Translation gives CASSQVTQEASQETQYF.

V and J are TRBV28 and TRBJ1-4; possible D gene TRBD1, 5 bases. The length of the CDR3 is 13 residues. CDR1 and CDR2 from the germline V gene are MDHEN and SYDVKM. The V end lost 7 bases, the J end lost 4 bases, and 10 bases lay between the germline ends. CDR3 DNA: TGTGCCAGCAAAGACAGCGATAATGAAAAACTGTTTTTT. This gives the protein CASKDSDNEKLFF.

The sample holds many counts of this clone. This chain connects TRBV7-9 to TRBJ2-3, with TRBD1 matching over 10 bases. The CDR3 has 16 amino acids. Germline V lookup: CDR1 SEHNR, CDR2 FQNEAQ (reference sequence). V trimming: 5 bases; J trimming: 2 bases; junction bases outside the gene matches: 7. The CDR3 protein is CASSPSDRGLTDTQYF. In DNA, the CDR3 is TGTGCCAGCAGCCCCTCTGACAGGGGGCTCACAGATACGCAGTATTTT.

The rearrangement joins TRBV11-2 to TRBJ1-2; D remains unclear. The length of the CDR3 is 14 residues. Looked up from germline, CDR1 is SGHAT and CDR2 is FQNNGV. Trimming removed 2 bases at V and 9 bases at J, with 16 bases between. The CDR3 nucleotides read TGTGCCAGCAGCTTACCCCGCGAGGGCAATCGCTACACCTTC. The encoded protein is CASSLPREGNRYTF. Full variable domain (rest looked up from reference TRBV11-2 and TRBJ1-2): EAGVAQSPRYKIIEKRQSVAFWCNPISGHATLYWYQQILGQGPKLLIQFQNNGVVDDSQLPKDRFSAERLKGVDSTLKIQPAKLEDSAVYLCASSLPREGNRYTFGSGTRLTVV.